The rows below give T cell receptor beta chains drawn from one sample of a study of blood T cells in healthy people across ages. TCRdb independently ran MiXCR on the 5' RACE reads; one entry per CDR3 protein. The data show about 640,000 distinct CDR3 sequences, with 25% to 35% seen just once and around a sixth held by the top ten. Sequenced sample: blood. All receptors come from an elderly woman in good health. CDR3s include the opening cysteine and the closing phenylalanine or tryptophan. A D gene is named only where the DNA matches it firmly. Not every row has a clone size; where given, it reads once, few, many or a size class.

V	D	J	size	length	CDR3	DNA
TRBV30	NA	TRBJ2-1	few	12	CAWSVQADEQFF	TGTGCCTGGAGTGTACAGGCAGATGAGCAGTTCTTC
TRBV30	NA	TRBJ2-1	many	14	CAWTRASSYNEQFF	TGTGCCTGGACCAGAGCAAGCTCCTACAATGAGCAGTTCTTC
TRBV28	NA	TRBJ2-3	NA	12	CASRKVADTQYF	TGTGCCAGCAGAAAAGTGGCAGATACGCAGTATTTT
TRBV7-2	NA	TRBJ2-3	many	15	CASSDHPGATGTQYF	TGTGCCAGCAGCGATCATCCAGGGGCAACGGGTACGCAGTATTTT
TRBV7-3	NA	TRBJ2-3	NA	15	CAGSPRGLYTDTQYF	TGTGCAGGCAGCCCCCGAGGCCTTTACACAGATACGCAGTATTTT
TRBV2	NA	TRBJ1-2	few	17	CASSNQGVGQLCSGYTF	TGTGCCAGCAGTAACCAGGGAGTTGGACAGCTCTGCTCTGGCTACACCTTC
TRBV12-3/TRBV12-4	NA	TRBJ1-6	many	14	CASSVSGAYSPLHF	TGTGCCAGCAGTGTCTCGGGCGCATATTCACCCCTCCACTTT
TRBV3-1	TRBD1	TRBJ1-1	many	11	CASSQTGEAFF	TGTGCCAGCAGCCAGACAGGGGAAGCTTTCTTT
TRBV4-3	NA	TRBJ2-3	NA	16	CASSQVPGTSTDTQYF	TGCGCCAGCAGCCAAGTTCCCGGAACTAGCACAGATACGCAGTATTTT
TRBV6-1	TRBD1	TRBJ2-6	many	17	CASRSGTVNSGANVLTF	TGTGCCAGCAGGTCCGGGACAGTGAACTCGGGGGCCAACGTCCTGACTTTC
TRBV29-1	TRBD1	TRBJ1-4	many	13	CSGSGGLNEKLFF	TGCAGCGGCTCAGGGGGGCTTAATGAAAAACTGTTTTTT
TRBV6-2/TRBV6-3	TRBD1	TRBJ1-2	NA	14	CASRRTGLDYGYTF	TGTGCCAGCAGACGGACAGGGTTAGACTATGGCTACACCTTC
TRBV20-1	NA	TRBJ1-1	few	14	CSAWRSGFHTEAFF	TGCAGTGCTTGGCGAAGTGGATTTCACACTGAAGCTTTCTTT
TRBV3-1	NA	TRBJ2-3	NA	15	CASSLRNGPGDTQYF	TGTGCCAGCAGCCTGAGGAATGGACCCGGCGATACGCAGTATTTT
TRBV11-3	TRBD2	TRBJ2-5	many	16	CASSPGTSGLQETQYF	TGTGCCAGCAGCCCCGGGACTAGCGGGCTACAAGAGACCCAGTACTTC
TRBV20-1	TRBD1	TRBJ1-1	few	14	CSASPQGAYTEAFF	TGCAGTGCTAGCCCGCAGGGGGCGTACACTGAAGCTTTCTTT
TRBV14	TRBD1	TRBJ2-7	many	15	CASSQGRTGPYEQYF	TGTGCCAGCAGCCAAGGGCGGACAGGGCCCTACGAGCAGTACTTC
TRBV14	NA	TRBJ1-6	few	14	CASSQEDQNSPLHF	TGTGCCAGCAGTCAGGAGGACCAGAATTCACCCCTCCACTTT
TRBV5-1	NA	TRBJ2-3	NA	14	CASSLSAGSGTQYF	TGCGCCAGCAGCCTCTCTGCGGGGTCAGGTACGCAGTATTTT
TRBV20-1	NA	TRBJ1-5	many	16	CSARDARVVTHQPQHF	TGCAGTGCTAGAGATGCCAGGGTAGTAACTCATCAGCCCCAGCATTTT
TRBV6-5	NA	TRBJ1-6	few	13	CASSYYWGSPLHF	TGTGCCAGCAGTTACTATTGGGGTTCACCCCTCCACTTT
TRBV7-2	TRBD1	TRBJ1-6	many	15	CASRPGTVRNSPLHF	TGTGCCAGCAGGCCAGGGACAGTAAGGAATTCACCCCTCCACTTT
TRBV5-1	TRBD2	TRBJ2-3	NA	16	CASSPRTSGVADTQYF	TGCGCCAGCAGCCCCAGGACTAGCGGGGTCGCAGATACGCAGTATTTT
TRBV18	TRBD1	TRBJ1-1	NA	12	CASSSNTGVAFF	TGTGCCAGCTCATCAAACACAGGGGTAGCTTTCTTT
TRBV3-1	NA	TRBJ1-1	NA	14	CASSQEAVKGEAFF	TGTGCCAGCAGCCAAGAAGCCGTAAAAGGTGAAGCTTTCTTT
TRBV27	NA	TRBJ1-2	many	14	CASSLVGRSGGYTF	TGTGCCAGCAGTCTAGTGGGTCGGTCAGGCGGCTACACCTTC